The clone carrying this TCR beta chain was recorded once. Its antigen is as yet unknown. The trim removed 8 bases at V and 2 bases at J, leaving 7 bases unmatched. This CDR3 contains 15 residues. Germline V CDR1 and CDR2: MNHNS, SASEGT. The PCR used 60 Vbeta and 13 Jbeta primers. The method was immunoSEQ multiplex PCR; TCRdb's version includes in-frame clones alone and lacks a portion of them. The sample includes roughly 84,000 clones, around 77% seen only once; the top ten take around 3.4%. These data are taken from a study of cytomegalovirus exposure and HLA in healthy donors. Study-wide points: Analyses of presence and absence presupposed an approximately uniform sequencing depth across donors.

Sequenced material: PBMCs. This clonotype was sampled from a man aged 50-60 years in good health and CMV-seronegative. V usage is TRBV6-1 and J usage is TRBJ2-2, with TRBD1 matching over 8 bases. The CDR3 DNA is TGTGCCAGCTCAGGGGGCCCCCCAAACACCGGGGAGCTGTTTTTT. This translates into CASSGGPPNTGELFF.